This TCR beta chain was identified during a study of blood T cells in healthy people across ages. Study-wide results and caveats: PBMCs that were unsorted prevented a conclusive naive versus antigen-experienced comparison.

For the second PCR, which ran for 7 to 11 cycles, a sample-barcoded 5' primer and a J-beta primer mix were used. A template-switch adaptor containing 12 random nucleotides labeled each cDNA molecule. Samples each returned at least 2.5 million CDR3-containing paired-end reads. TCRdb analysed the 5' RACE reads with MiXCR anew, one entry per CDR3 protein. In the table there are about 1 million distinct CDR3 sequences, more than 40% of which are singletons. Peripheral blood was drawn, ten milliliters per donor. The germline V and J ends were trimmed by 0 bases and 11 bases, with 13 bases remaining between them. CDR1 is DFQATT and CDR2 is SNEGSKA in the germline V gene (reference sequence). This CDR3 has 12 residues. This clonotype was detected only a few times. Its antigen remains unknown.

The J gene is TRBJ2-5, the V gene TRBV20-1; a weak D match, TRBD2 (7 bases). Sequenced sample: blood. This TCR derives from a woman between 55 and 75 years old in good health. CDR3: CSARDKRDIQYF. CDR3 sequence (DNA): TGCAGTGCTAGAGATAAGCGGGACATACAGTACTTC.